This T cell receptor (beta chain) was sequenced during a study of shared clonotypes between healthy human individuals (dated by TCRdb to about 2020). Background for the entire study: A few men and two women, aged 18 to 49 years, made up the cohort. For each donor, three plates each were used for CD4 naive and CD4 memory, two plates were used for CD8 naive, and one plate was used for CD8 memory. Libraries were prepared and TCR repertoires were sequenced by different laboratories using diverse techniques, in order to increase sequencing depth and limit assay-specific biases. Leukapheresis yielded between about 0.94 and 8.9 billion PBMCs per donor. To estimate repertoire size and how much clonotype sharing occurs between individuals, the study deeply sequenced the blood TCR repertoires of several healthy adults. Broad study findings and their caveats: Even with the large sequencing depth, rarefaction of the sorted-subset datasets indicated that sequencing was incomplete. Pairwise subsampling indicated that sequencing depth was expected to affect the degree of clonotype sharing among donors. Estimated clonotype richness was generally larger for naive than for memory subsets. Only blood was sampled, and tissue TCR repertoires likely differ from those in blood. Compared with non-shared clonotypes, the clonotypes found in all four sorted-subset donors had higher generation probabilities. Sharing across a few donors was observed for about 4.8% of naive CD4, 3.5% of naive CD8, about 2.3% of memory CD4, and about 0.39% of memory CD8 clonotypes. The small number of donors limited the genetic and exposure-history diversity represented.

The CDR3, cysteine through phenylalanine, is 14 amino acids long. Solely the CDR3 DNA is kept, with 42 bases framed from the first base. A distance of 11 bases separates the germline ends of V and J, which lose 0 bases and 2 bases respectively. The germline V gene (reference sequence) gives CDR1 as GTSNPN and CDR2 as SVGIG. This clone was seen only once. The specificity of this receptor is unknown. Within one base of it there is no much larger clone, and no base qualities were kept. TCR CDR3 regions were amplified from genomic DNA by multiplex PCR using the deep immunoSEQ assay. Extracted genomic DNA from each cell subset was distributed evenly across all wells of several immunoSEQ 96-well plates, and each plate was treated as a replicate. Each replicate PCR for sorted subsets received around 200 ng genomic DNA, equal to about 30,000 T cell genomes. Purified libraries were measured with a Qubit 3.0 fluorometer, size-checked on a Bioanalyzer 2100, and measured again with the KAPA Library Quantification kit. A separate single-read 150-cycle Illumina NextSeq 550 flow cell was used to sequence each immunoSEQ 96-well plate. The paper's data handling went like this. Because the immunoSEQ output included only junctional sequences and no quality scores, the filtering could not be the same as the filtering used for full-length reads. Sequences were annotated with PyIR, a Python wrapper for IgBLAST v1.9, and V/J genes and CDR3 were assigned using IMGT germline references. Reads with weak V/J assignments (E-value above 1e-6), missing CDR3, stop codons, out-of-frame junctions, or ambiguous translated residues were removed. V3J clonotypes were defined by identical inferred V gene, J gene, and CDR3 amino acid sequence. To compute the percentage overlap between repertoires, the number of shared unique clonotypes was divided by the size of the smaller repertoire. Three approaches were used to assess repertoire richness: RTK rarefaction, the Chao1 estimator, and Recon v2.1 estimates of unobserved clonotypes. For all TCRbeta clonotypes obtained by the gDNA method from a few donors, generation probabilities were computed with OLGA. The source is immuneACCESS, and TCRdb retained only in-frame sequences with V and J called. Part of the clones is not carried over; for the studies checked, unresolved V genes explain less than half of this, and the remainder is unexplained. V and J calls and clone size are given by that table; D and trimming were obtained from the DNA. The sample profile shows around 1.9 million clones; 93% of them were found once. The ten largest clones represent more than 1.5% of the sample.

For the CD8 naive samples, CD45RO-negative cells were positively selected for CCR7, yielding a CD45RA+CCR7+ population from which TemRA cells were excluded. The donors were healthy, HIV-negative adults who had no recently reported acute infections or vaccinations. All donors were Caucasian adults living in Nashville, Tennessee, USA. Blood was obtained by leukapheresis, after which PBMCs were separated by Ficoll-Histopaque density gradient centrifugation and cryopreserved in liquid nitrogen vapor phase. Purity and quantity of every magnetically sorted T cell population were checked by analytical flow cytometry. Genomic DNA was isolated from each sorted fraction and quantified by UV absorbance on a Nanodrop 2000c.

The specimen sequenced was naive CD8+ T cells from PBMCs. This specimen's cell subset or site label, interpreted: CD45RA+CCR7+. The chain links TRBV30 with TRBJ2-7, with the D segment identity uncertain. This clonotype was obtained from a man between 18 and 29 years old in good health. Some clones in this sample may be carry-over from other donors' samples. The nucleotide sequence is given as TGTGCCTGGAGTGTTCGGCTACCCCCCTACGAGCAGTACTTC. Translated, it gives CAWSVRLPPYEQYF. Supplemented by the reference TRBV30 and TRBJ2-7 proteins around the CDR3, the complete variable domain is SQTIHQWPATLVQPVGSPLSLECTVEGTSNPNLYWYRQAAGRGLQLLFYSVGIGQISSEVPQNLSASRPQDRQFILSSKKLLLSDSGFYLCAWSVRLPPYEQYFGPGTRLTVT.